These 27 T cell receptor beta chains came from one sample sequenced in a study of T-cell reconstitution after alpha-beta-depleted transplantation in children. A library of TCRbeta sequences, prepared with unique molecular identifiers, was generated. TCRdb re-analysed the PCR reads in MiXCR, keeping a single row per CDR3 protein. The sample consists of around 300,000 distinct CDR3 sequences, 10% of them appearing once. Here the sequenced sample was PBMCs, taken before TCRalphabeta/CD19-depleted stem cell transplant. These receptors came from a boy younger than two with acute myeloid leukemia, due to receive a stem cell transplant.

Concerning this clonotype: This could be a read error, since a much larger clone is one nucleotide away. The DNA of the CDR3 is TGTGCCAGCAGCTCCGGCAGGGGGAACGAGCAGTACTTC. It specifies CASSSGRGNEQYF. V gene TRBV11-2 combines with J gene TRBJ2-7; TRBD1 matches at 7 bases. The V gene's germline CDR1 is SGHAT and CDR2 FQNNGV. The ends lost 4 bases at V and 5 bases at J; junction bases unmatched: 5. This CDR3 comprises 13 residues.

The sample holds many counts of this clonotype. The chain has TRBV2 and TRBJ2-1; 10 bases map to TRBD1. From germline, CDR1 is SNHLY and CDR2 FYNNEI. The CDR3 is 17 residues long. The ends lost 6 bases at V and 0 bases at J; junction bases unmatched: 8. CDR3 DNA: TGTGCCAGCAGCGCGGGACAGGGGCGAAGCTCCTACAATGAGCAGTTCTTC. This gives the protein CASSAGQGRSSYNEQFF.

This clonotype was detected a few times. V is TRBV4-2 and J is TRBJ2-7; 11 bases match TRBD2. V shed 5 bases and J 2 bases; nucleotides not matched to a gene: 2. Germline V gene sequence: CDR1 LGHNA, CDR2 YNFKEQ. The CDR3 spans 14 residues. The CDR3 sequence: CASSWGLAAYEQYF. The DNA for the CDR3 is TGTGCCAGCAGCTGGGGACTAGCGGCCTACGAGCAGTACTTC.

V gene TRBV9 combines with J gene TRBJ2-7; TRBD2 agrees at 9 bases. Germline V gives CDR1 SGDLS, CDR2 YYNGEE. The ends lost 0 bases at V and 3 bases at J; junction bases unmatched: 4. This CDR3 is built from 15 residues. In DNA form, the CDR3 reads TGTGCCAGCAGCGTAGTGGCTAGCGGGAACTACGAGCAGTACTTC. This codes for CASSVVASGNYEQYF.

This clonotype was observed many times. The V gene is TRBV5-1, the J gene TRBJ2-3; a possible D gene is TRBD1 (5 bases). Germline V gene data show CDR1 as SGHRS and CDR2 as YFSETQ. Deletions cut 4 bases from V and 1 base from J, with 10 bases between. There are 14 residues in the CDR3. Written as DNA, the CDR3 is TGCGCCAGCAGCGGGGCCTGGGGCACAGATACGCAGTATTTT. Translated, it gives CASSGAWGTDTQYF.

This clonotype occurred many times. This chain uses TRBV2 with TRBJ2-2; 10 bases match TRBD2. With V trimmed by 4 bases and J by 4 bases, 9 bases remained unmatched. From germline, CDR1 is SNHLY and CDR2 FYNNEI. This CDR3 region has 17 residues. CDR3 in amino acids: CASSGALAGDLTGELFF. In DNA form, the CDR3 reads TGTGCCAGCAGTGGGGCTCTAGCGGGGGACCTCACCGGGGAGCTGTTTTTT.

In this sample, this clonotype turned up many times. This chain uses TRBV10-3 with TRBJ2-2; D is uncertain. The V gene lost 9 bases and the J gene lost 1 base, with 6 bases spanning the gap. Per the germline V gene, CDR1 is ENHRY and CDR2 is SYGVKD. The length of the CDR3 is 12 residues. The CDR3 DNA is TGTGCCATTTCCCTGAACACCGGGGAGCTGTTTTTT. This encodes CAISLNTGELFF.

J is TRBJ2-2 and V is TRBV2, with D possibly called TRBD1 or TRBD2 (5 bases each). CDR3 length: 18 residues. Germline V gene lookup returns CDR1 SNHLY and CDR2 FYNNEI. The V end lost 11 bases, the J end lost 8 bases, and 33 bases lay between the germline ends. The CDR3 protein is CAFCLGDRFRTREGELFF. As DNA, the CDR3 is TGTGCCTTCTGTTTAGGGGATAGATTCCGGACTCGTGAAGGGGAGCTGTTTTTT.

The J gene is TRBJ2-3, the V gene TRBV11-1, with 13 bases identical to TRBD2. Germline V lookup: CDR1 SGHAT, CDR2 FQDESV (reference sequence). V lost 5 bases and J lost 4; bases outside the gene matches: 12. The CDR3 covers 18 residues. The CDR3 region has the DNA TGTGCCAGCAGCCCTACCCGGACTAGCGGGAGACAGGCAGATACGCAGTATTTT. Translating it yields CASSPTRTSGRQADTQYF.

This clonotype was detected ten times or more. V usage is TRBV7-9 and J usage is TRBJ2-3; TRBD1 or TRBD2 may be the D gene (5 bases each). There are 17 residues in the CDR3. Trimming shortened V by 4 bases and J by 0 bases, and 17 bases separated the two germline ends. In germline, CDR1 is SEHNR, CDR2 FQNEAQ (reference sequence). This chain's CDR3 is CASSSLRSGLSTDTQYF. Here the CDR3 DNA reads TGTGCCAGCAGCTCCCTACGGTCGGGGCTAAGCACAGATACGCAGTATTTT.

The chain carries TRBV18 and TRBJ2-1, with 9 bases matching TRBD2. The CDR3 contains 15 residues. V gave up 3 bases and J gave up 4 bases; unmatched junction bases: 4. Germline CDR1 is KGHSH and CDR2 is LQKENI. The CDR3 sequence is CASSPSGGNYNEQFF. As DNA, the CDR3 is TGTGCCAGCTCACCTAGCGGGGGCAATTACAATGAGCAGTTCTTC.

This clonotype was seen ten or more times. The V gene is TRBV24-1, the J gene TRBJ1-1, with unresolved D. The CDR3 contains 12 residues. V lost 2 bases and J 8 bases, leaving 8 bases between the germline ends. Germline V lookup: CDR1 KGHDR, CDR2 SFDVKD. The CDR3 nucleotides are TGTGCCACCAGTGATTGGAGGGAGGAAGCTTTCTTT. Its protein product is CATSDWREEAFF.

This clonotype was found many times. The CDR3 loop is CSVEPAGALQYTQYF. CDR3 in DNA: TGCAGCGTTGAACCCGCGGGAGCCCTCCAGTACACCCAGTACTTC. The V gene is TRBV29-1, the J gene TRBJ2-5; TRBD2 matches 7 bases. V shed 2 bases and J 8 bases; nucleotides not matched to a gene: 14. This CDR3 is built from 15 residues. CDR1 and CDR2 from the germline V gene are SQVTM and ANQGSEA.

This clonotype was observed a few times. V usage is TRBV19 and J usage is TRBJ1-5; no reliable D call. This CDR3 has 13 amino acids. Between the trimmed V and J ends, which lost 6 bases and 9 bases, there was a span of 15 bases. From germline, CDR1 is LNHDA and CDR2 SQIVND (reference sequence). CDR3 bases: TGTGCCAGTAGCCGGGGTCCCGGACGGCCCCAGCATTTT. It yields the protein CASSRGPGRPQHF.

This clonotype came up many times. CDR3 sequence reads: CASSGRMRLVYF. The CDR3 coding sequence is TGTGCCAGCAGTGGACGAATGAGACTCGTTTACTTC. The rearrangement joins TRBV25-1 to TRBJ2-7; D unresolved. From germline, CDR1 is MGHDK and CDR2 SYGVNS. Between the trimmed V and J ends, which lost 4 bases and 13 bases, there was a span of 17 bases. The CDR3 sequence is 12 residues long.

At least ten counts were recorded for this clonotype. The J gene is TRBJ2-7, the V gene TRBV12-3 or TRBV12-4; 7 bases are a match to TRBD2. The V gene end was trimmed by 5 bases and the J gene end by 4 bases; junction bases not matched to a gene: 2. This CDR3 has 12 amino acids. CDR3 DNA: TGTGCCAGCAGTCCCGGGGGGTACGAGCAGTACTTC. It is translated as CASSPGGYEQYF.

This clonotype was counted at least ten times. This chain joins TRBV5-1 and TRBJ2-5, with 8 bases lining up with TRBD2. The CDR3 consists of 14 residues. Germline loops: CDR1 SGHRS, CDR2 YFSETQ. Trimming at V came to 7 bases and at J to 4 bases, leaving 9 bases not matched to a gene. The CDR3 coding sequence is TGCGCCAGCCGATACGGGGGGGCCAGAGAGACCCAGTACTTC. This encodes CASRYGGARETQYF. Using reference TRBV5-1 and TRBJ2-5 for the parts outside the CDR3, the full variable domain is KAGVTQTPRYLIKTRGQQVTLSCSPISGHRSVSWYQQTPGQGLQFLFEYFSETQRNKGNFPGRFSGRQFSNSRSEMNVSTLELGDSALYLCASRYGGARETQYFGPGTRLLVL.

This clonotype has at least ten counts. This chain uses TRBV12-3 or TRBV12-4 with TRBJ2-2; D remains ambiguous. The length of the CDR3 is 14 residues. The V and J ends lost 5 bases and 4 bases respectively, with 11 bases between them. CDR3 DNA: TGTGCCAGCAGTCTCCAGCTGATCACCGGGGAGCTGTTTTTT. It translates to CASSLQLITGELFF.

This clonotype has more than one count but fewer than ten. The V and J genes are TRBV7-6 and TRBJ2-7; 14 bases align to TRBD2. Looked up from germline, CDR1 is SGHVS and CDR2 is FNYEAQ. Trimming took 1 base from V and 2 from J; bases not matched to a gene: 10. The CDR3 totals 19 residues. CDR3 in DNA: TGTGCCAGCAGCTTAGGAGCCGGACTAGCGGGAGGTGGGGCCTACGAGCAGTACTTC. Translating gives CASSLGAGLAGGGAYEQYF. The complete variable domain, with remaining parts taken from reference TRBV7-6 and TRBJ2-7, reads GAGVSQSPRYKVTKRGQDVALRCDPISGHVSLYWYRQALGQGPEFLTYFNYEAQQDKSGLPNDRFSAERPEGSISTLTIQRTEQRDSAMYRCASSLGAGLAGGGAYEQYFGPGTRLTVT.

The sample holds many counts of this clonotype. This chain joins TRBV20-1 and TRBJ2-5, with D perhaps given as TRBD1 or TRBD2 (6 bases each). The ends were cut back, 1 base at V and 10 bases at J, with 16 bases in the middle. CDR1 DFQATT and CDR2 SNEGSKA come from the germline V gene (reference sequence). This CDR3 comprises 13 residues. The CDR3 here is CSARARGLAVQYF. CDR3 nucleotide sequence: TGCAGTGCTAGAGCGAGGGGGTTAGCGGTCCAGTACTTC.

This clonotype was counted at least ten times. CDR3 region: CASSLLGDVTEAFF. The CDR3 region has the DNA TGTGCCAGCAGTTTATTGGGGGATGTCACTGAAGCTTTCTTT. The rearrangement uses TRBV28 and TRBJ1-1; maybe TRBD1 (5 bases). CDR1 and CDR2 from the germline V gene are MDHEN and SYDVKM. This CDR3 is built from 14 residues. V dropped 1 base and J dropped 4 bases, with 10 bases sitting between them.

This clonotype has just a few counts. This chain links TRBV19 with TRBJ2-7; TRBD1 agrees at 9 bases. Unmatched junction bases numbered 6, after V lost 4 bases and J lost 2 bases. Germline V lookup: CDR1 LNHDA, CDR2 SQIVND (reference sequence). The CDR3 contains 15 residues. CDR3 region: CASSTIQGAPYEQYF. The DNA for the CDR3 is TGTGCCAGTAGTACGATACAGGGGGCCCCCTACGAGCAGTACTTC.

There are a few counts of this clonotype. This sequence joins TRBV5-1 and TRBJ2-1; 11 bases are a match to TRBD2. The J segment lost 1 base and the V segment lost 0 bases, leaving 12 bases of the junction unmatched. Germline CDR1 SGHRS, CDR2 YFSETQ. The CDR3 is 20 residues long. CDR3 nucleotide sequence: TGCGCCAGCAGCTTGGAAACGGCTAGCGGGAGGACATGGTCCTACAATGAGCAGTTCTTC. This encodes CASSLETASGRTWSYNEQFF. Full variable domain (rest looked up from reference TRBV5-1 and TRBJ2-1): KAGVTQTPRYLIKTRGQQVTLSCSPISGHRSVSWYQQTPGQGLQFLFEYFSETQRNKGNFPGRFSGRQFSNSRSEMNVSTLELGDSALYLCASSLETASGRTWSYNEQFFGPGTRLTVL.

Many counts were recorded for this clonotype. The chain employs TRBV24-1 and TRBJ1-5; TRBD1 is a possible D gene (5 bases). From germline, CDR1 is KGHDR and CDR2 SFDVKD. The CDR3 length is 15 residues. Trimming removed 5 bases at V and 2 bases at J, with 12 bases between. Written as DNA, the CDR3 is TGTGCCACCAGTGCCCAGGGCGAGGGCAATCAGCCCCAGCATTTT. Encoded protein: CATSAQGEGNQPQHF.

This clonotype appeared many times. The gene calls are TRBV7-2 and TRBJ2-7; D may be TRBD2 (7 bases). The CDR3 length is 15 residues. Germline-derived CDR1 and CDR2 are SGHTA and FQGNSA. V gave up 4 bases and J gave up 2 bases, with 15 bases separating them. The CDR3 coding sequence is TGTGCCAGCAGCTCTGGGGGGGCGGCCACCTACGAGCAGTACTTC. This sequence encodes CASSSGGAATYEQYF.

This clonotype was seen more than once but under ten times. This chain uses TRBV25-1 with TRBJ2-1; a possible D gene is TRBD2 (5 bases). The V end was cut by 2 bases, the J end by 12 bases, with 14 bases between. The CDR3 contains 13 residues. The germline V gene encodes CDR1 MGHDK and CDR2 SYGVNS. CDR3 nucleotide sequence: TGTGCCAGCAGTGAAATCCGGACTGGAAGGCAGTTCTTC. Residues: CASSEIRTGRQFF.

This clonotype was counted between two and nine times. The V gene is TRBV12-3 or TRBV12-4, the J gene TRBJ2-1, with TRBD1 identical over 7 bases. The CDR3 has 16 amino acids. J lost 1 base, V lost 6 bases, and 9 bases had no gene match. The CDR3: CASSSNRGASYNEQFF. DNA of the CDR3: TGTGCCAGCAGCAGTAACAGGGGTGCGTCCTACAATGAGCAGTTCTTC.